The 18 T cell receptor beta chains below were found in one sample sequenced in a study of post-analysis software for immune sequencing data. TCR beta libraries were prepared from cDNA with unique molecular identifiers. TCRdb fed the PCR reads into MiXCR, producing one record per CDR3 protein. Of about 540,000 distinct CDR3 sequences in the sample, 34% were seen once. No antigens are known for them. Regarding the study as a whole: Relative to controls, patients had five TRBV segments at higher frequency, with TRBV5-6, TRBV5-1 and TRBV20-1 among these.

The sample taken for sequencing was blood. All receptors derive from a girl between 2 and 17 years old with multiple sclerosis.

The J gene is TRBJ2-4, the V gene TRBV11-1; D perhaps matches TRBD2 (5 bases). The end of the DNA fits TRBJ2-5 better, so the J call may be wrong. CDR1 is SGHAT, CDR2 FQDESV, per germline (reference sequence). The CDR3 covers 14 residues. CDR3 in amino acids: CASRRVVGGETQYF. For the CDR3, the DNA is TGTGCCAGCAGACGAGTCGTCGGCGGGGAGACCCAGTACTTC.

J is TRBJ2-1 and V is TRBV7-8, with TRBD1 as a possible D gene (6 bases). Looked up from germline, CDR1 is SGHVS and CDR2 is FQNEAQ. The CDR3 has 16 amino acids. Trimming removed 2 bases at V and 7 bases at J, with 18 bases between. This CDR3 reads CASSLSGQRLFNEQFF. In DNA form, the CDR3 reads TGTGCCAGCAGCTTATCGGGACAAAGACTATTTAATGAGCAGTTCTTC.

CDR3 DNA: TGTGCCAGCAGTCCGGGACAGGGGATTCGCGAGCAGTACTTC. Amino acid sequence: CASSPGQGIREQYF. The chain carries TRBV6-1 and TRBJ2-7; 10 nucleotides align to TRBD1. The germline gives CDR1 MNHNS, CDR2 SASEGT. There are 14 residues in the CDR3. With V trimmed by 5 bases and J by 6 bases, 7 bases remained unmatched.

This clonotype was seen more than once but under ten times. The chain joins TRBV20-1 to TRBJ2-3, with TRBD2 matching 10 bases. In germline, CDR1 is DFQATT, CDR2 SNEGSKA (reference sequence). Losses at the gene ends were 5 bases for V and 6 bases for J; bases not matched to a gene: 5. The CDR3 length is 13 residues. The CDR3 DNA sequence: TGCAGTGCTCCGGGACTAGCGATGGATACGCAGTATTTT. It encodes CSAPGLAMDTQYF.

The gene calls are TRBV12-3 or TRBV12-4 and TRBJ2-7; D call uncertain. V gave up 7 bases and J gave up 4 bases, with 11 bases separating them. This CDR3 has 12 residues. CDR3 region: CASNTGPYEQYF. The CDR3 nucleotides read TGTGCCAGCAACACCGGCCCGTACGAGCAGTACTTC.

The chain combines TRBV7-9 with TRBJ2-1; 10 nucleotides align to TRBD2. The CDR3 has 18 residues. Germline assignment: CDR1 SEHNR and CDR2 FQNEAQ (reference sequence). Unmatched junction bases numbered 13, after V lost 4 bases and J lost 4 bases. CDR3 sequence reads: CASSYVTSGRFLYNEQFF. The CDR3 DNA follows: TGTGCCAGCAGCTACGTGACTAGCGGGCGGTTCTTATACAATGAGCAGTTCTTC. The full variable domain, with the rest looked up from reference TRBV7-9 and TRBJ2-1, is DTGVSQNPRHKITKRGQNVTFRCDPISEHNRLYWYRQTLGQGPEFLTYFQNEAQLEKSRLLSDRFSAERPKGSFSTLEIQRTEQGDSAMYLCASSYVTSGRFLYNEQFFGPGTRLTVL.

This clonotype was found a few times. In nucleotides, the CDR3 is TGTGCCAGCAGCTGGGTCTCCCTTACTGGCTACACCTTC. Amino acids: CASSWVSLTGYTF. The rearrangement joins TRBV3-1 to TRBJ1-2; D remains ambiguous. Germline V gene data show CDR1 as LGHDT and CDR2 as YNNKEL (reference sequence). The V gene lost 5 bases and the J gene lost 7 bases, with 14 bases spanning the gap. This CDR3 comprises 13 residues.

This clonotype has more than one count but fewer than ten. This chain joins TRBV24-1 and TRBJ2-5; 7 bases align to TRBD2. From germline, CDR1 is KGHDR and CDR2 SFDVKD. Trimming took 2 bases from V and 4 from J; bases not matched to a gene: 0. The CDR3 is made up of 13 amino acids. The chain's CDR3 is CATSDSGGETQYF. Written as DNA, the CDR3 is TGTGCCACCAGTGATTCGGGGGGAGAGACCCAGTACTTC.

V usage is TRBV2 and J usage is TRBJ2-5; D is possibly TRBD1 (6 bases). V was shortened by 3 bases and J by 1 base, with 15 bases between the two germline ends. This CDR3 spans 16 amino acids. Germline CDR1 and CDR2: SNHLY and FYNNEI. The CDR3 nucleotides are TGTGCCAGCAGTGACCTGGGGGCGCGGGCCCAAGAGACCCAGTACTTC. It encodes CASSDLGARAQETQYF.

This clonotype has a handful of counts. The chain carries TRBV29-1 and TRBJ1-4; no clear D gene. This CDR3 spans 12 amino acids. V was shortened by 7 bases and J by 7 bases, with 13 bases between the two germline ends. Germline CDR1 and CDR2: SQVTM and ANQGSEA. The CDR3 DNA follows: TGCAGCGGCGGGAGTTGGGGTGAAAAACTGTTTTTT. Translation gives CSGGSWGEKLFF.

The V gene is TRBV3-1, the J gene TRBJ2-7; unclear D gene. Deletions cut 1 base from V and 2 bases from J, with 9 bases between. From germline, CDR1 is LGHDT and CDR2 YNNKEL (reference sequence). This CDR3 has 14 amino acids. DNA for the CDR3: TGTGCCAGCAGCCAAGGGTCTGGGCCCTACGAGCAGTACTTC. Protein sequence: CASSQGSGPYEQYF.

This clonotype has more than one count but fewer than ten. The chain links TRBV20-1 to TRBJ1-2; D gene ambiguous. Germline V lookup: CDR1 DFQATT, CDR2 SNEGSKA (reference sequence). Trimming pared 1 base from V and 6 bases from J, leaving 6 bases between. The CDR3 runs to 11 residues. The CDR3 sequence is CSARVSNGYTF. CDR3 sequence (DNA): TGCAGTGCTAGAGTTAGCAATGGCTACACCTTC.

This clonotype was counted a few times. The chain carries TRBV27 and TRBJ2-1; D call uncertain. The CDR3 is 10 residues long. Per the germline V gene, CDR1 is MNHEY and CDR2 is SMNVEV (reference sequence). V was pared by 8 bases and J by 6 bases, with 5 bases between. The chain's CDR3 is CASLTNEQFF. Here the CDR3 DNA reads TGTGCCAGCCTTACCAATGAGCAGTTCTTC.

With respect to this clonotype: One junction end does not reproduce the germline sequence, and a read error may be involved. The CDR3 region is CVTSRDRTSGVNAWETQYF. The DNA of the CDR3 is TGTGTCACCAGCAGAGATCGGACTAGCGGGGTTAACGCTTGGGAGACCCAGTACTTC. The chain recombines TRBV15 with TRBJ2-5; 12 nucleotides match TRBD2. From germline, CDR1 is LNHNV and CDR2 YYDKDF (reference sequence). This CDR3 contains 19 residues.

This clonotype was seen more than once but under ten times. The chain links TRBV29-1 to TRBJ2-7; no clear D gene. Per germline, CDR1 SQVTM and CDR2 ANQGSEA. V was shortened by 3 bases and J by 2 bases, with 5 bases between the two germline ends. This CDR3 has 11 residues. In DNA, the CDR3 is TGCAGCGTTGACGACCCCTACGAGCAGTACTTC. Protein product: CSVDDPYEQYF.

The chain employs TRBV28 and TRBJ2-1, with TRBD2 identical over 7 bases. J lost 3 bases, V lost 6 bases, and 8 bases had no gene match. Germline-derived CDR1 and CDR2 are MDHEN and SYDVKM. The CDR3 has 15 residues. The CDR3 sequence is CASSRLSGLYNEQFF. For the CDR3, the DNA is TGTGCCAGCAGCCGTCTTAGCGGGCTCTACAATGAGCAGTTCTTC. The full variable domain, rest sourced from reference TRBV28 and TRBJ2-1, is DVKVTQSSRYLVKRTGEKVFLECVQDMDHENMFWYRQDPGLGLRLIYFSYDVKMKEKGDIPEGYSVSREKKERFSLILESASTNQTSMYLCASSRLSGLYNEQFFGPGTRLTVL.

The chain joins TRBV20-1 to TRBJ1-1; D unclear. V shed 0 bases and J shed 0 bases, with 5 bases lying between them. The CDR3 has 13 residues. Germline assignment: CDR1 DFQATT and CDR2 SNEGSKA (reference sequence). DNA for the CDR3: TGCAGTGCTAGAGATAAGGTGAACACTGAAGCTTTCTTT. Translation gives CSARDKVNTEAFF.

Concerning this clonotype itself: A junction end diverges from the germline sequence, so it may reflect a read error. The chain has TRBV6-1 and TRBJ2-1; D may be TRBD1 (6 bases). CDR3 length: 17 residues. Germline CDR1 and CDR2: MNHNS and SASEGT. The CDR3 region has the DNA TGTGCCAGCAGTCCCGACCAGGGGATATCTAACTACAATAAGCAGTTCTTC. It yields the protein CASSPDQGISNYNKQFF.